Reported below is one TCR beta chain. The data derive from a study of T cell changes during pregnancy in multiple sclerosis. Measured with immunoSEQ multiplex PCR; TCRdb has only the in-frame clones, and not every one. The table includes about 44,000 clones, 95% to 96% detected once. The CDR3 runs to 16 residues. Trimming stripped 2 bases from V and 2 bases from J, with 11 bases between. Per germline, CDR1 SGHRS and CDR2 YFSETQ. The TCR sequence derives from a female donor with multiple sclerosis, enrolled in a pregnancy study. The chain recombines TRBV5-1 with TRBJ2-6; D might be TRBD1 (6 bases). The sequenced sample was peripheral blood, obtained in the second trimester of pregnancy. This CDR3 reads CASSLYRDPGANVLTF. The CDR3 coding sequence is TGCGCCAGCAGCTTATACAGGGATCCTGGGGCCAACGTCCTGACTTTC.